Following are 8 T cell receptor beta chains from one sample sequenced in a study of neurological immune-mediated disorders. As to time point: longitudinal time-point 1 (baseline). One entry per CDR3 protein, called by TCRdb with MiXCR from the 5' RACE reads. The sample carries 71,000 or so distinct CDR3 sequences, about an eighth recorded once. The sequencing sample was made of PBMCs. Receptors were obtained from a female donor with HTLV-1-associated myelopathy (HAM/TSP).

This clonotype was detected only once. A much larger clonotype is one base distant, so this may be a read error. The chain joins TRBV11-2 to TRBJ2-7; 7 bases agree with TRBD1. The CDR3 is 14 residues long. Germline V CDR1 and CDR2: SGHAT, FQNNGV. CDR3 DNA sequence: TGTGCCGGCAGCCAACGACAGGGTTGGAACGAGCAGTACTTC. Amino acids: CAGSQRQGWNEQYF.

In its sample, this clonotype was seen many times. The J gene is TRBJ2-1, the V gene TRBV29-1; D gene unclear. V was pared by 7 bases and J by 3 bases, with 13 bases between. The CDR3 loop spans 13 amino acids. Germline V gene data show CDR1 as SQVTM and CDR2 as ANQGSEA. CDR3: CSAGQSGYNEQFF. Written as DNA, the CDR3 is TGCAGCGCAGGCCAGTCAGGCTACAATGAGCAGTTCTTC.

This clonotype was seen many times. The chain carries TRBV5-1 and TRBJ2-6, with D perhaps TRBD1 (5 bases). Trimming took 0 bases from V and 2 from J, leaving 9 bases between them. The CDR3 has 16 residues. Germline CDR1 and CDR2: SGHRS and YFSETQ. The CDR3 loop is CASSLAATAGANVLTF. CDR3 coding DNA: TGCGCCAGCAGCTTGGCCGCGACAGCTGGGGCCAACGTCCTGACTTTC.

This clonotype has at least ten counts. The V and J genes are TRBV7-9 and TRBJ1-1, with D uncertain. CDR1 and CDR2 (germline): SEHNR, FQNEAQ (reference sequence). V gave up 4 bases and J gave up 6 bases, with 12 bases separating them. The CDR3 runs 13 residues. For the CDR3, the DNA is TGTGCCAGCAGCTGGGCAGGAGCCCCTGAAGCTTTCTTT. This translates into CASSWAGAPEAFF.

In regard to this clonotype: This sequence may be a read error, since a much larger clone differs from it by one base. This rearrangement joins TRBV9 to TRBJ2-3; D possibly corresponds to TRBD1 (5 bases). Germline lookup yields CDR1 SGDLS and CDR2 YYNGEE. The germline V and J ends were trimmed by 4 bases and 2 bases, with 14 bases remaining between them. The CDR3 sequence is 15 residues long. The CDR3 DNA is TGTGCCAGCAGCCCTGACGTGGGGCCCACAGATACGCAGTATTTT. This sequence encodes CASSPDVGPTDTQYF.

This clonotype was observed many times. CDR3 residues: CASSLELPGASNTGELFF. In DNA form, the CDR3 reads TGTGCCAGCAGCTTGGAACTACCAGGGGCTTCGAACACCGGGGAGCTGTTTTTT. V and J are TRBV7-7 and TRBJ2-2; possible D gene TRBD1, 6 bases. V lost 3 bases and J lost 0, with 17 bases in between. The germline gives CDR1 SSHAT, CDR2 FNYEAQ (reference sequence). The CDR3 sequence is 18 residues long.

This clonotype has a count of ten or more. The chain recombines TRBV5-1 with TRBJ2-2; 13 bases match TRBD2. The CDR3 is made up of 18 amino acids. Germline CDR1 reads SGHRS; CDR2 reads YFSETQ. The ends lost 3 bases at V and 0 bases at J; junction bases unmatched: 5. The DNA for the CDR3 is TGCGCCAGCAGCTGGCGACTAGCGGGGGGCCCGAACACCGGGGAGCTGTTTTTT. Encoded protein: CASSWRLAGGPNTGELFF.

This clonotype has a handful of counts. A much bigger clone sits one base away, suggesting this may be a read error. The CDR3 nucleotides are TGTGCCAGCAGCTTGAGTGGGAGTAATTATGGCTGCACCTTC. It yields the protein CASSLSGSNYGCTF. V usage is TRBV5-6 and J usage is TRBJ1-2; no clear D gene. This CDR3 contains 14 residues. The germline V gene encodes CDR1 SGHDT and CDR2 YYEEEE.